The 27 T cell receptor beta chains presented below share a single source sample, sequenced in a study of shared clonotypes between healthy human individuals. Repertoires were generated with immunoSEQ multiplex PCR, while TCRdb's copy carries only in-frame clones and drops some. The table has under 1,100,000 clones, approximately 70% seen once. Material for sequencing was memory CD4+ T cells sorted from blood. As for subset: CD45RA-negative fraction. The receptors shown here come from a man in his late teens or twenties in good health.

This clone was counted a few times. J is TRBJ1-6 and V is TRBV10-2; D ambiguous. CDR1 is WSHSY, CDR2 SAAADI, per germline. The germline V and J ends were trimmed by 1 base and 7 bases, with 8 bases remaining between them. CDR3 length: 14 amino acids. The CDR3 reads CASSEWTENSPLHF. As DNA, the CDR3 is TGCGCCAGCAGTGAGTGGACGGAGAATTCACCCCTCCACTTT.

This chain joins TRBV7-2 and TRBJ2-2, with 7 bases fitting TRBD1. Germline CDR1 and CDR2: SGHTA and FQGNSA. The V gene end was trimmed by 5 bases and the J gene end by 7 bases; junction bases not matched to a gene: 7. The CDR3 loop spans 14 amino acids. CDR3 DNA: TGTGCCAGCAGCAAACAGGGGTACAGCGGGGAGCTGTTTTTT. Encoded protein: CASSKQGYSGELFF.

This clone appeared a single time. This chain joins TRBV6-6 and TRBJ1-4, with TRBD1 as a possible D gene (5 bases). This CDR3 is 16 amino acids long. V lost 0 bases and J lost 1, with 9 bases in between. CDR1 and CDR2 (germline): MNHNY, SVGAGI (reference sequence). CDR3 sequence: CASSYSTGGTNEKLFF. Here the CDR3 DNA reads TGTGCCAGCAGTTACTCGACGGGGGGAACTAATGAAAAACTGTTTTTT.

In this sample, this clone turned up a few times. This CDR3 reads CASSPGTTYNYGYTF. CDR3 bases: TGTGCCAGCAGCCCTGGGACAACTTATAACTATGGCTACACCTTC. This chain uses TRBV7-2 with TRBJ1-2; D possibly corresponds to TRBD1 (6 bases). Trimming removed 5 bases from V and 1 base from J, with 14 bases in between. Germline loops: CDR1 SGHTA, CDR2 FQGNSA. The CDR3 spans 15 residues.

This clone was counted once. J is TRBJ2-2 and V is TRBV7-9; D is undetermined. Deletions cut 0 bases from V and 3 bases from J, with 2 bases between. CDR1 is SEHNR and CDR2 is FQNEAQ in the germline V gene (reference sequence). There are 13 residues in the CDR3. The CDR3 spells CASSLADTGELFF. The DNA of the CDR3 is TGTGCCAGCAGCTTAGCGGACACCGGGGAGCTGTTTTTT. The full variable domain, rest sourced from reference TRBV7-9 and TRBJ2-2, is DTGVSQNPRHKITKRGQNVTFRCDPISEHNRLYWYRQTLGQGPEFLTYFQNEAQLEKSRLLSDRFSAERPKGSFSTLEIQRTEQGDSAMYLCASSLADTGELFFGEGSRLTVL.

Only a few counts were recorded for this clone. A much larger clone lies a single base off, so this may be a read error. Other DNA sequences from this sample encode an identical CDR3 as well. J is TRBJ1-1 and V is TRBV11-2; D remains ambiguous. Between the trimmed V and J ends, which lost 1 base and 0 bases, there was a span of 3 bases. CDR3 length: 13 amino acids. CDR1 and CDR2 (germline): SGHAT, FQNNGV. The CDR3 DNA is TGTGCCAGCAGCTTAGGGTTGAACACTGAAGCTTTCTTT. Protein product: CASSLGLNTEAFF.

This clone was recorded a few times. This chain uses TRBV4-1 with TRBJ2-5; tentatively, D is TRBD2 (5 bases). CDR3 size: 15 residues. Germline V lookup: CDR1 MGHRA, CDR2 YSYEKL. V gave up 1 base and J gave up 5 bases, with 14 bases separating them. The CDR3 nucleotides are TGCGCCAGCAGCCAAGTCACTTTAGCGAGGGAGACCCAGTACTTC. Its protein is CASSQVTLARETQYF.

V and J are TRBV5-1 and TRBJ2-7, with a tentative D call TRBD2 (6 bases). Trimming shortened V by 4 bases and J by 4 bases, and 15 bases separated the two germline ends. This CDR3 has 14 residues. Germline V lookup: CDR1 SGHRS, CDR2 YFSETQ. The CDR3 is CASSAQPGLYEQYF. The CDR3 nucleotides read TGCGCCAGCAGCGCCCAACCGGGACTTTACGAGCAGTACTTC.

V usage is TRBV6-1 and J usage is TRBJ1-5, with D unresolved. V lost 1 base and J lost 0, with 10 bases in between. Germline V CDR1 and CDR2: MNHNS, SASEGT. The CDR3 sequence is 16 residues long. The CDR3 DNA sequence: TGTGCCAGCAGTGAAGGGGTCGGATATAGCAATCAGCCCCAGCATTTT. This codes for CASSEGVGYSNQPQHF.

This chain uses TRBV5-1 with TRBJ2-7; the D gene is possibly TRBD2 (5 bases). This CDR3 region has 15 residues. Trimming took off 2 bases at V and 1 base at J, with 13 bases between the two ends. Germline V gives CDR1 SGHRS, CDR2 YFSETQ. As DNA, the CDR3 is TGCGCCAGCAGCTTTGGTAGCGCGGAGTCCTACGAGCAGTACTTC. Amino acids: CASSFGSAESYEQYF.

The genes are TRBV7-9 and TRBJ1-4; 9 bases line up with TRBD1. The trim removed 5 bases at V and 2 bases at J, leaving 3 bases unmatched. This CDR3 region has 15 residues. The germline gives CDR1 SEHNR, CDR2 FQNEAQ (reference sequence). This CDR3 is CASSTDRGTNEKLFF. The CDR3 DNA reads TGTGCCAGCAGCACCGACAGGGGGACTAATGAAAAACTGTTTTTT.

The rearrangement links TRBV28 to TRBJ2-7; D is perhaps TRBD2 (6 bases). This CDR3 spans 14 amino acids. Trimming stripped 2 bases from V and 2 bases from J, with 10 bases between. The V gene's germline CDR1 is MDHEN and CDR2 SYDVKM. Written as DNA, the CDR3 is TGTGCCAGCAGTTTAAACGGGGGAACCTACGAGCAGTACTTC. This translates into CASSLNGGTYEQYF.

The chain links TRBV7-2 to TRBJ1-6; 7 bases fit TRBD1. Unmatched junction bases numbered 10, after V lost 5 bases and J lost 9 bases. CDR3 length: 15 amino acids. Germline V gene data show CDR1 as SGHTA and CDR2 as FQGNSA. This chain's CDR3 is CASSPRTGAGSPLHF. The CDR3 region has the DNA TGTGCCAGCAGCCCCCGGACAGGCGCTGGTTCACCCCTCCACTTT.

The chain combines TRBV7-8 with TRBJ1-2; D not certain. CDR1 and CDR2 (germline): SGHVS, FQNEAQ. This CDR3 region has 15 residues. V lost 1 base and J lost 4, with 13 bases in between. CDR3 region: CASSLVDRESYGYTF. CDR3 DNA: TGTGCCAGCAGCTTAGTTGACCGAGAGTCCTATGGCTACACCTTC.

The CDR3 reads CASSSILTEVKSNEQFF. Written as DNA, the CDR3 is TGTGCCAGCAGTTCGATATTGACAGAAGTTAAGAGCAATGAGCAGTTCTTC. The chain is built from TRBV27 and TRBJ2-1, with D possibly being TRBD1 (5 bases). This CDR3 has 17 residues. Trimming took off 4 bases at V and 6 bases at J, with 22 bases between the two ends. In germline, CDR1 is MNHEY, CDR2 SMNVEV (reference sequence).

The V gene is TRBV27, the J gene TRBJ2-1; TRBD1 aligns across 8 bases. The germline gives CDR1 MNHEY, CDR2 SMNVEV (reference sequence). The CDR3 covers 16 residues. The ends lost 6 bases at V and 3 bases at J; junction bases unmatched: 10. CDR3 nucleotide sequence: TGTGCCAGCAGCTCCAACAGGGGGATTAACTACAATGAGCAGTTCTTC. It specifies CASSSNRGINYNEQFF.

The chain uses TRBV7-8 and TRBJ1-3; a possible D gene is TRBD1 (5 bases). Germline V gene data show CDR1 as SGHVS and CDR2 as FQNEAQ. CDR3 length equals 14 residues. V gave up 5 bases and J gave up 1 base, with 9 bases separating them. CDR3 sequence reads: CASSPGGSGNTIYF. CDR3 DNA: TGTGCCAGCAGCCCGGGGGGGTCTGGAAACACCATATATTTT. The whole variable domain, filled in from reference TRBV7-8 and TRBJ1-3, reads GAGVSQSPRYKVAKRGQDVALRCDPISGHVSLFWYQQALGQGPEFLTYFQNEAQLDKSGLPSDRFFAERPEGSVSTLKIQRTQQEDSAVYLCASSPGGSGNTIYFGEGSWLTVV.

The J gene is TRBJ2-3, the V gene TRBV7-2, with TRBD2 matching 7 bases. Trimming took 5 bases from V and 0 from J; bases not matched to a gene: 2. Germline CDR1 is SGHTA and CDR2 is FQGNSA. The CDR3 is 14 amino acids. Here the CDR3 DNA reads TGTGCCAGCAGCCTTAGCGGGAGCACAGATACGCAGTATTTT. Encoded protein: CASSLSGSTDTQYF.

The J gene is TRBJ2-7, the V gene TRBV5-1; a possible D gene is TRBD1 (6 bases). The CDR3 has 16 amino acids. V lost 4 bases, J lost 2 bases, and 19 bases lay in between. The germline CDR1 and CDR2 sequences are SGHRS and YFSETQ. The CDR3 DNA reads TGCGCCAGCAGCACGCAGGGGCCAAACCCCCCCTACGAGCAGTACTTC. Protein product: CASSTQGPNPPYEQYF.

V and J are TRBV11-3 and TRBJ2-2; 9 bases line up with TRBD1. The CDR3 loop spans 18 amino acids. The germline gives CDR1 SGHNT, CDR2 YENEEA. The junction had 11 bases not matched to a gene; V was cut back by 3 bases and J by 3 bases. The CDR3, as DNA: TGTGCCAGCAGCTTTCCTGAGGGGACAGGGCATTACACCGGGGAGCTGTTTTTT. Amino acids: CASSFPEGTGHYTGELFF. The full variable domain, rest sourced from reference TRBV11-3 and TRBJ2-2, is EAGVVQSPRYKIIEKKQPVAFWCNPISGHNTLYWYLQNLGQGPELLIRYENEEAVDDSQLPKDRFSAERLKGVDSTLKIQPAELGDSAVYLCASSFPEGTGHYTGELFFGEGSRLTVL.

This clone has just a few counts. The CDR3 reads CASKWGRTSTDTQYF. CDR3 sequence (DNA): TGTGCCAGTAAATGGGGCCGGACAAGCACAGATACGCAGTATTTT. J is TRBJ2-3 and V is TRBV19; tentatively, D is TRBD1 (5 bases). V was trimmed by 7 bases and J by 0 bases, leaving 14 bases between them. CDR1 LNHDA and CDR2 SQIVND come from the germline V gene (reference sequence). The CDR3 consists of 15 residues.

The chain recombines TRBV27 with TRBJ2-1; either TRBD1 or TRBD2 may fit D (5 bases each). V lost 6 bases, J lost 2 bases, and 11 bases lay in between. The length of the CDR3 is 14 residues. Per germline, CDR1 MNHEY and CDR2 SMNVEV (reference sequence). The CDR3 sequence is CASSWDPAYNEQFF. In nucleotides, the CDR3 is TGTGCCAGCAGCTGGGACCCTGCCTACAATGAGCAGTTCTTC.

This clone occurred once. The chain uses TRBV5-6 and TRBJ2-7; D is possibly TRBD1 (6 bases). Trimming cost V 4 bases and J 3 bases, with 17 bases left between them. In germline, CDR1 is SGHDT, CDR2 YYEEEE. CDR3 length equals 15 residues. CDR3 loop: CASSPLDSSNYEQYF. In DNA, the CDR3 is TGTGCCAGCAGCCCCTTGGACAGTTCTAACTACGAGCAGTACTTC.

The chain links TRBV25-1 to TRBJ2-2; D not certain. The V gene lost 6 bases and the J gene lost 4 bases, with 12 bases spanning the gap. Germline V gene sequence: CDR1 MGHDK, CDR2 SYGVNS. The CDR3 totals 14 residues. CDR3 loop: CASSAWGTTGELFF. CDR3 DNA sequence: TGTGCCAGCAGCGCCTGGGGAACCACCGGGGAGCTGTTTTTT.

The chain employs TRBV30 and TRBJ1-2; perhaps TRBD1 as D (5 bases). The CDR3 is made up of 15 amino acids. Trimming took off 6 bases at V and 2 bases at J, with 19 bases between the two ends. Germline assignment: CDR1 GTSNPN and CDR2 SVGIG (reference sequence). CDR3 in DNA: TGTGCCTGTCAAACCGGGACCCTGAACAACTATGGCTACACCTTC. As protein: CACQTGTLNNYGYTF. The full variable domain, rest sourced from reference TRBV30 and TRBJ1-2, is SQTIHQWPATLVQPVGSPLSLECTVEGTSNPNLYWYRQAAGRGLQLLFYSVGIGQISSEVPQNLSASRPQDRQFILSSKKLLLSDSGFYLCACQTGTLNNYGYTFGSGTRLTVV.

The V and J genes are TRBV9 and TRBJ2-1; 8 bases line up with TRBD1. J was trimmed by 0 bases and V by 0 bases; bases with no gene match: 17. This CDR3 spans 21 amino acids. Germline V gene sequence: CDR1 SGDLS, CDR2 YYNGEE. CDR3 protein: CASSVEGTGDTVFSSYNEQFF. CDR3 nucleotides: TGTGCCAGCAGCGTAGAGGGGACAGGAGACACCGTGTTTAGCTCCTACAATGAGCAGTTCTTC.

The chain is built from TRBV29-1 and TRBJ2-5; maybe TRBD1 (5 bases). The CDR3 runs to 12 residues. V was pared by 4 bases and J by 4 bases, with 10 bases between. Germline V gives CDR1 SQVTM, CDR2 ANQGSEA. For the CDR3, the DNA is TGCAGCGTTGCAGGGATCGGAGAGACCCAGTACTTC. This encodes CSVAGIGETQYF. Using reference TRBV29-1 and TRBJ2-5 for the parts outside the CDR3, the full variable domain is SAVISQKPSRDICQRGTSLTIQCQVDSQVTMMFWYRQQPGQSLTLIATANQGSEATYESGFVIDKFPISRPNLTFSTLTVSNMSPEDSSIYLCSVAGIGETQYFGPGTRLLVL.